Below are 5 T cell receptor beta chains sequenced from a single sample in a study of T cells in Graves' hyperthyroidism and ophthalmopathy. Amplification of TCR beta CDR3 regions was performed using RNA transcripts as template. During a first-round RT-PCR of the TCR CDR3, the HTBI primer set was used. One entry per CDR3 protein results from TCRdb running MiXCR on the multiplex PCR reads. The sample comprises around 340,000 distinct CDR3 sequences, around 16% of which are singletons, and around 34% rests with the top ten. The specimen was blood. These receptor sequences come from a man aged 30-40 years with Graves' hyperthyroidism.

This clonotype appeared a few times. V is TRBV5-1 and J is TRBJ1-5, with 7 bases identical to TRBD1. Germline-derived CDR1 and CDR2 are SGHRS and YFSETQ. The CDR3 has 15 amino acids. With V trimmed by 5 bases and J by 1 base, 6 bases remained unmatched. This chain's CDR3 is CASREGARSNQPQHF. For the CDR3, the DNA is TGCGCCAGCAGGGAGGGGGCGCGGAGCAATCAGCCCCAGCATTTT.

This clonotype was seen many times. J is TRBJ1-5 and V is TRBV18; D possibly corresponds to TRBD1 (5 bases). V was trimmed by 6 bases and J by 3 bases, leaving 9 bases between them. Germline assignment: CDR1 KGHSH and CDR2 LQKENI. The CDR3 length is 13 residues. In nucleotides, the CDR3 is TGTGCCAGCTCCGACAGTCTCAATCAGCCCCAGCATTTT. It yields the protein CASSDSLNQPQHF.

This clonotype was observed at least ten times. The chain is built from TRBV12-3 or TRBV12-4 and TRBJ2-5, with 11 bases that match TRBD2. There are 15 residues in the CDR3. After removal of 3 bases from V and 4 bases from J, the junction contained 4 bases not matched to a gene. This CDR3 is CASSLKLAGAETQYF. CDR3 nucleotide sequence: TGTGCCAGCAGTTTGAAACTAGCGGGAGCAGAGACCCAGTACTTC.

This clonotype appeared many times. V gene TRBV20-1 combines with J gene TRBJ2-1; D is uncertain. V gave up 3 bases and J gave up 0 bases, with 9 bases separating them. Germline V gene data show CDR1 as DFQATT and CDR2 as SNEGSKA (reference sequence). The length of the CDR3 is 14 residues. The CDR3 sequence is CSASGPSSYNEQFF. The CDR3 region has the DNA TGCAGTGCTAGTGGTCCAAGCTCCTACAATGAGCAGTTCTTC.

In this sample, this clonotype turned up many times. The V gene is TRBV7-8, the J gene TRBJ2-3, with 8 bases fitting TRBD1. CDR3 length: 17 amino acids. Germline V gene lookup returns CDR1 SGHVS and CDR2 FQNEAQ. Trimming cost V 5 bases and J 4 bases; bases outside gene matches: 14. CDR3 sequence reads: CASSLKTLGQGADTQYF. DNA for the CDR3: TGTGCCAGCAGCCTTAAGACGTTAGGACAGGGCGCAGATACGCAGTATTTT. The complete variable domain, with remaining parts taken from reference TRBV7-8 and TRBJ2-3, reads GAGVSQSPRYKVAKRGQDVALRCDPISGHVSLFWYQQALGQGPEFLTYFQNEAQLDKSGLPSDRFFAERPEGSVSTLKIQRTQQEDSAVYLCASSLKTLGQGADTQYFGPGTRLTVL.